Reported below is one T cell receptor beta chain. Its matching antigen is unknown. The CDR3 extends over 13 amino acids. Germline CDR1 and CDR2: KGHSH and LQKENI. The junction had 4 bases not matched to a gene; V was cut back by 3 bases and J by 7 bases. This sample was taken from a study of cytomegalovirus exposure and HLA in healthy donors. Study summary: An earlier analysis identified 100 million to 130 million unique TCR beta sequences in 150 million to 200 million T cells.

The primer mix had 60 Vbeta and 13 Jbeta primers. Repertoires were generated with immunoSEQ multiplex PCR, while TCRdb's copy carries only in-frame clones and drops some. The sample holds some 130,000 clones, 80% seen once. Findings of the study overall: Association of a missense DCLRE1C variant with TCR beta V- and J-gene trimming was reported in a later analysis.

The specimen was PBMCs. This TCR derives from a man under 40 in good health and CMV-seronegative. This sequence joins TRBV18 and TRBJ2-3; 7 bases fit TRBD1. The CDR3, as DNA: TGTGCCAGCTCACCCTCAGGGGGAAATACGCAGTATTTT. It is translated as CASSPSGGNTQYF.